This TCR beta chain was identified during a study of blood T cell repertoires in COVID-19. Cohorts were based on clinical histories the participants reported. This clone was observed a single time. In the original workflow: Researchers report that nucleated cell counts were estimated from reference gene primer amplification. Data came from immunoSEQ multiplex PCR; TCRdb stores just in-frame clones and leaves some out. D and trimming come from the DNA, and the V and J calls and clone size come from that table. The sample has about 380,000 clones, 88% seen once. What was sequenced was PBMCs or T cells enriched from blood (not recorded which). The TCR sequence derives from a woman aged 18-35 years who had recovered from COVID-19.

CDR3 DNA sequence: TGTGCCATCGTACCAACCTCCTCGAAGAGCTACGAGCAGTACTTC. Protein sequence: CAIVPTSSKSYEQYF. The chain links TRBV27 to TRBJ2-7; D not certain. Trimming shortened V by 10 bases and J by 3 bases, and 22 bases separated the two germline ends. Germline CDR1 reads MNHEY; CDR2 reads SMNVEV (reference sequence). The CDR3 extends over 15 amino acids.